This TCR beta chain comes out of a study of T cell responses to AZD1222 COVID-19 vaccine. Some clones are missing from TCRdb's copy, which holds only in-frame ones; the method was immunoSEQ multiplex PCR. This table has about 68,000 clones, more than 80% appearing once. The germline V gene encodes CDR1 SGHRS and CDR2 YFSETQ. Trimming took 4 bases from V and 1 from J; bases not matched to a gene: 1. This CDR3 has 14 residues. Study observations and caveats: A reported finding is that nearly half of spike-specific TCRs target unmutated variant regions.

As regards this clone: Antigen: not known.

This TCR came from an adult in good health. This chain uses TRBV5-1 with TRBJ2-3; 9 bases line up with TRBD2. The material sequenced was peripheral blood, taken on day 0 of AZD1222 vaccination. CDR3 nucleotides: TGCGCCAGCAGCCTAGCGGGACGCACAGATACGCAGTATTTT. Amino acid sequence: CASSLAGRTDTQYF.